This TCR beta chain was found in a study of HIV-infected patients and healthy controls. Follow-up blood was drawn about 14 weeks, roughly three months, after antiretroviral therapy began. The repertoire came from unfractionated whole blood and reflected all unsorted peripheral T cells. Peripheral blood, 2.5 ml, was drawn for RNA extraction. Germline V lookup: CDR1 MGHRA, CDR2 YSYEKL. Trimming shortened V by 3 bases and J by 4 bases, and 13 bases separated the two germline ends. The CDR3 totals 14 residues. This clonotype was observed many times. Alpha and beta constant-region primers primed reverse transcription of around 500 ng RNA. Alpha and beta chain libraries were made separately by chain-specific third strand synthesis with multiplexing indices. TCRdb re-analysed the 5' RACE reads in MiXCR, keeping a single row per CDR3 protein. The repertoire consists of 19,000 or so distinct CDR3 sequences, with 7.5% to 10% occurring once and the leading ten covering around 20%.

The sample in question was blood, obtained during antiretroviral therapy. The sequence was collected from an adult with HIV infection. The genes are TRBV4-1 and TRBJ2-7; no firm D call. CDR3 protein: CASSQEPREYEQYF. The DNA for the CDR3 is TGCGCCAGCAGCCAGGAACCAAGAGAATACGAGCAGTACTTC.